This is a list of T cell receptor beta chains from one sample in a study of read filtering for tumor transcriptome and immune sequencing. TCRdb processed the reads anew with MiXCR; each CDR3 protein has one entry. The sample contains roughly 5,200 distinct CDR3 sequences, roughly 20% of which appear only once. The specimen sequenced was a population of CD138-negative cells sorted from bone marrow. All receptors derive from a donor at least 40 years old with multiple myeloma. CDR3s include the opening cysteine and the closing phenylalanine or tryptophan. Each record gives: V gene, clone size, D gene, J gene, CDR3 protein, CDR3 DNA. The D gene is left open where the match is weak. A row's size may be missing; if present it is once, few, many or a size class.

v_gene: TRBV6-6
abundance: NA
d_gene: NA
j_gene: TRBJ1-5
CDR3aa: CASRGDQPQHF
CDR3nt: TGTGCCAGCAGGGGTGATCAGCCCCAGCATTTT

v_gene: TRBV5-1
abundance: many
d_gene: NA
j_gene: TRBJ2-5
CDR3aa: CASSLAGVNQETQYF
CDR3nt: TGCGCCAGCAGCTTGGCCGGCGTCAACCAAGAGACCCAGTACTTC

v_gene: TRBV5-1
abundance: medium-sized
d_gene: TRBD1
j_gene: TRBJ1-2
CDR3aa: CASSLTGDSQNGYTF
CDR3nt: TGCGCCAGCAGTTTAACAGGGGACTCGCAGAATGGCTACACCTTC

v_gene: TRBV7-9
abundance: medium-sized
d_gene: NA
j_gene: TRBJ1-1
CDR3aa: CASSLIGDTVNTEAFF
CDR3nt: TGTGCCAGCAGCTTAATAGGGGACACCGTGAACACTGAAGCTTTCTTT

v_gene: TRBV27
abundance: NA
d_gene: NA
j_gene: TRBJ2-7
CDR3aa: CATRGSGSSYEQYF
CDR3nt: TGTGCCACCCGGGGTAGCGGTAGCTCCTACGAGCAGTACTTC

v_gene: TRBV4-1
abundance: many
d_gene: TRBD1
j_gene: TRBJ2-6
CDR3aa: CASSFRSRDRGPRDSGANVLTF
CDR3nt: TGCGCCAGCAGCTTTCGTTCCCGGGACAGGGGGCCTCGGGACTCTGGGGCCAACGTCCTGACTTTC

v_gene: TRBV6-2/TRBV6-3
abundance: many
d_gene: NA
j_gene: TRBJ1-5
CDR3aa: CASCLTGFNQPQHF
CDR3nt: TGTGCCAGTTGCCTTACAGGGTTTAATCAGCCCCAGCATTTT

v_gene: TRBV7-2
abundance: many
d_gene: TRBD2
j_gene: TRBJ2-7
CDR3aa: CASSFAPGLAGAEQYF
CDR3nt: TGTGCCAGCAGCTTTGCTCCGGGACTAGCGGGAGCTGAGCAGTACTTC

v_gene: TRBV7-9
abundance: many
d_gene: TRBD1
j_gene: TRBJ2-3
CDR3aa: CASSYGQGAVDTQYF
CDR3nt: TGTGCCAGCAGCTACGGACAGGGGGCTGTAGATACGCAGTATTTT

v_gene: TRBV30
abundance: NA
d_gene: NA
j_gene: TRBJ1-2
CDR3aa: CAWSGPPNNYGYTF
CDR3nt: TGTGCCTGGAGTGGCCCACCAAATAACTATGGCTACACCTTC

v_gene: TRBV7-9
abundance: medium-sized
d_gene: NA
j_gene: TRBJ1-4
CDR3aa: CASSLGAGNNEKLFF
CDR3nt: TGTGCCAGCAGCTTAGGAGCAGGGAATAATGAAAAACTGTTTTTT

v_gene: TRBV3-2
abundance: many
d_gene: NA
j_gene: TRBJ1-1
CDR3aa: CASTFLDSPYTEAFF
CDR3nt: TGTGCCAGCACCTTTTTAGACAGCCCATACACTGAAGCTTTCTTT

v_gene: TRBV11-3
abundance: medium-sized
d_gene: NA
j_gene: TRBJ2-1
CDR3aa: CASSLNQRNEQFF
CDR3nt: TGTGCCAGCAGCTTGAACCAGAGGAATGAGCAGTTCTTC

v_gene: TRBV11-1
abundance: medium-sized
d_gene: TRBD2
j_gene: TRBJ2-1
CDR3aa: CASSSLPGTSGYNEQFF
CDR3nt: TGTGCCAGCAGCTCCCTCCCCGGGACTAGCGGATACAATGAGCAGTTCTTC

v_gene: TRBV7-9
abundance: NA
d_gene: NA
j_gene: TRBJ1-3
CDR3aa: CASSLATGRYTIYF
CDR3nt: TGTGCCAGCAGCTTAGCGACGGGGAGGTACACCATATATTTT

v_gene: TRBV29-1
abundance: medium-sized
d_gene: TRBD2
j_gene: TRBJ2-1
CDR3aa: CSGGTSGSLYDEQFF
CDR3nt: TGCAGCGGGGGGACTAGCGGGAGTTTGTATGATGAGCAGTTCTTC

v_gene: TRBV11-2
abundance: many
d_gene: NA
j_gene: TRBJ2-7
CDR3aa: CASSPEEEGPYEQYF
CDR3nt: TGTGCCAGCAGCCCCGAGGAGGAGGGGCCCTACGAGCAGTACTTC

v_gene: TRBV10-2
abundance: medium-sized
d_gene: NA
j_gene: TRBJ1-1
CDR3aa: CASSEWSTVNTEAFF
CDR3nt: TGCGCCAGCAGTGAGTGGTCCACAGTGAACACTGAAGCTTTCTTT

v_gene: TRBV10-3
abundance: medium-sized
d_gene: NA
j_gene: TRBJ2-1
CDR3aa: CATRRASYLYNEQFF
CDR3nt: TGTGCCACAAGGAGGGCAAGTTATTTGTACAATGAGCAGTTCTTC

v_gene: TRBV15
abundance: many
d_gene: TRBD2
j_gene: TRBJ2-7
CDR3aa: CATGILTSGYYEQYF
CDR3nt: TGTGCCACCGGCATTTTGACTAGCGGATACTACGAGCAGTACTTC

v_gene: TRBV28
abundance: NA
d_gene: TRBD1
j_gene: TRBJ2-3
CDR3aa: CASSGIGTVYADTQYF
CDR3nt: TGTGCCAGCAGTGGTATCGGGACAGTATACGCAGATACGCAGTATTTT

v_gene: TRBV6-1
abundance: medium-sized
d_gene: TRBD1
j_gene: TRBJ2-7
CDR3aa: CASRDRGPYEQYF
CDR3nt: TGTGCCAGCAGGGACAGGGGGCCGTATGAGCAGTACTTC

v_gene: TRBV7-2
abundance: medium-sized
d_gene: NA
j_gene: TRBJ2-5
CDR3aa: CASSNRETQYF
CDR3nt: TGTGCCAGCAGCAATCGAGAGACCCAGTACTTC

v_gene: TRBV4-3
abundance: medium-sized
d_gene: NA
j_gene: TRBJ1-1
CDR3aa: CASSQDLSGSEAFF
CDR3nt: TGCGCCAGCAGCCAAGACCTTTCAGGGTCTGAAGCTTTCTTT

v_gene: TRBV7-8
abundance: many
d_gene: NA
j_gene: TRBJ2-7
CDR3aa: CASEGIGPYEQYF
CDR3nt: TGTGCGAGCGAGGGGATCGGCCCCTACGAGCAGTACTTC

v_gene: TRBV11-2
abundance: NA
d_gene: NA
j_gene: TRBJ2-3
CDR3aa: CASKEGLDTQYF
CDR3nt: TGTGCCAGCAAGGAAGGATTGGATACGCAGTATTTT

v_gene: TRBV4-1
abundance: medium-sized
d_gene: TRBD2
j_gene: TRBJ2-3
CDR3aa: CASSQGASGQPSTDTQYF
CDR3nt: TGCGCCAGCAGCCAAGGGGCTAGCGGCCAACCTAGCACAGATACGCAGTATTTT

v_gene: TRBV6-6
abundance: medium-sized
d_gene: TRBD2
j_gene: TRBJ2-5
CDR3aa: CASSPPGLGSRETQYF
CDR3nt: TGTGCCAGCAGCCCTCCGGGACTAGGTAGTCGGGAGACCCAGTACTTC

v_gene: TRBV7-8
abundance: medium-sized
d_gene: TRBD2
j_gene: TRBJ2-1
CDR3aa: CASSLDALAAPYNEQFF
CDR3nt: TGTGCCAGCAGCTTAGACGCCCTAGCGGCCCCCTACAATGAGCAGTTCTTC

v_gene: TRBV6-1
abundance: many
d_gene: NA
j_gene: TRBJ1-5
CDR3aa: CASSESYSGTGQPQHF
CDR3nt: TGTGCCAGCAGTGAAAGTTACTCCGGAACTGGACAGCCCCAGCATTTT

v_gene: TRBV6-2/TRBV6-3
abundance: medium-sized
d_gene: NA
j_gene: TRBJ2-5
CDR3aa: CASSLVTEETQYF
CDR3nt: TGTGCCAGCAGTTTAGTGACAGAAGAGACCCAGTACTTC

v_gene: TRBV20-1
abundance: many
d_gene: NA
j_gene: TRBJ2-5
CDR3aa: CSARDWAADRETQYF
CDR3nt: TGCAGTGCTAGAGATTGGGCGGCGGATCGGGAGACCCAGTACTTC

v_gene: TRBV12-3/TRBV12-4
abundance: medium-sized
d_gene: TRBD2
j_gene: TRBJ2-3
CDR3aa: CASTKAGVGADTQYF
CDR3nt: TGTGCCAGCACCAAAGCGGGAGTGGGGGCAGATACGCAGTATTTT

v_gene: TRBV5-1
abundance: NA
d_gene: NA
j_gene: TRBJ1-1
CDR3aa: CASTAGLNTEAFF
CDR3nt: TGCGCCAGCACGGCGGGGCTTAACACTGAAGCTTTCTTT

v_gene: TRBV9
abundance: medium-sized
d_gene: NA
j_gene: TRBJ1-1
CDR3aa: CASSVEGAGTEAFF
CDR3nt: TGTGCCAGCAGCGTAGAAGGGGCCGGCACTGAAGCTTTCTTT

v_gene: TRBV30
abundance: NA
d_gene: NA
j_gene: TRBJ2-7
CDR3aa: CAWSVQYTEIYELYF
CDR3nt: TGTGCCTGGAGTGTACAGTATACAGAGATCTACGAGCTGTACTTC

v_gene: TRBV28
abundance: many
d_gene: NA
j_gene: TRBJ2-5
CDR3aa: CASSLKKFQETQYF
CDR3nt: TGTGCCAGCAGTCTGAAGAAATTCCAAGAGACCCAGTACTTC

v_gene: TRBV28
abundance: many
d_gene: NA
j_gene: TRBJ2-5
CDR3aa: CASSSRDQETQYF
CDR3nt: TGTGCCAGCAGTTCAAGGGACCAAGAGACCCAGTACTTC

v_gene: TRBV7-2
abundance: medium-sized
d_gene: NA
j_gene: TRBJ1-1
CDR3aa: CASSLSQGRLNTEAFF
CDR3nt: TGTGCCAGCAGCTTATCCCAGGGGCGGTTGAACACTGAAGCTTTCTTT

v_gene: TRBV20-1
abundance: many
d_gene: NA
j_gene: TRBJ2-2
CDR3aa: CSAPAVGNAGELFF
CDR3nt: TGCAGTGCTCCAGCCGTAGGGAACGCCGGGGAGCTGTTTTTT